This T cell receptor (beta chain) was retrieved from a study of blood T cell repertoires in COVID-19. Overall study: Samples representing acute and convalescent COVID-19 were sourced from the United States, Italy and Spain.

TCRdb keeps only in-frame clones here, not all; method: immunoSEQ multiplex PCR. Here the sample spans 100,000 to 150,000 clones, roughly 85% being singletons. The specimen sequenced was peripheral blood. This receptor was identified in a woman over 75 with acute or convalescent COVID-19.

In DNA, the CDR3 is TGTGCCAGCAGCTTGGGCCGATCGGAGACCCAGTACTTC. This sequence encodes CASSLGRSETQYF. The rearrangement links TRBV7-9 to TRBJ2-5; no definite D call. This CDR3 comprises 13 residues. Looked up from germline, CDR1 is SEHNR and CDR2 is FQNEAQ (reference sequence). Trimming removed 3 bases from V and 5 bases from J, with 10 bases in between.